The 5 T cell receptor beta chains below all came from one sample that was sequenced in a study of T-cell reconstitution after alpha-beta-depleted transplantation in children. Library preparation (for TCRbeta) was performed with unique molecular identifiers. TCRdb re-analysed the PCR reads in MiXCR, keeping a single row per CDR3 protein. The sample records some 590,000 distinct CDR3 sequences, approximately 10% being singletons. This specimen was PBMCs from the stem cell graft donor, taken from the stem cell graft. The receptors shown here come from a human donor who donated a stem cell graft to a child with acute myeloid leukemia.

This clonotype was found many times. V usage is TRBV20-1 and J usage is TRBJ2-3; a weak D match, TRBD2 (5 bases). Between the trimmed V and J ends, which lost 3 bases and 2 bases, there was a span of 12 bases. The CDR3 has 14 residues. CDR1 and CDR2 (germline): DFQATT, SNEGSKA (reference sequence). DNA for the CDR3: TGCAGTGCTAGTGGCGGAGGCCCCACAGATACGCAGTATTTT. Translated: CSASGGGPTDTQYF.

This chain joins TRBV19 and TRBJ2-3, with 9 bases fitting TRBD1. The CDR3 spans 17 residues. Trimming took 2 bases from V and 1 from J; bases not matched to a gene: 7. CDR1 is LNHDA, CDR2 SQIVND, per germline (reference sequence). This chain's CDR3 is CASSIQHRGPGTDTQYF. The DNA of the CDR3 is TGTGCCAGTAGTATACAACACAGGGGGCCGGGCACAGATACGCAGTATTTT.

Only a few counts were recorded for this clonotype. V is TRBV20-1 and J is TRBJ2-2; D call uncertain. The germline V gene has CDR1 DFQATT and CDR2 SNEGSKA (reference sequence). CDR3 length: 16 amino acids. V lost 0 bases and J 0 bases, leaving 11 bases between the germline ends. The CDR3: CSARDLKRTNTGELFF. The CDR3 coding sequence is TGCAGTGCTAGAGATCTTAAACGGACGAACACCGGGGAGCTGTTTTTT.

The V call is TRBV7-2, the J call TRBJ2-4; 11 nucleotides align to TRBD2. Trimming removed 4 bases from V and 0 bases from J; junction bases left unmatched: 5. The germline V gene has CDR1 SGHTA and CDR2 FQGNSA. The CDR3 runs 17 residues. The CDR3 DNA sequence: TGTGCCAGCAGCTCAAAGGGACTAGCGGCAGCCAAAAACATTCAGTACTTC. Protein sequence: CASSSKGLAAAKNIQYF.

This clonotype was counted between two and nine times. The rearrangement links TRBV14 to TRBJ2-1; 9 bases match TRBD2. The CDR3 spans 16 residues. Per germline, CDR1 SGHDN and CDR2 FVKESK. V lost 7 bases, J lost 1 base, and 8 bases stayed unmatched. The CDR3 sequence is CASTRATSGSYNEQFF. In nucleotides, the CDR3 is TGTGCCAGCACTAGGGCGACTAGCGGTTCCTACAATGAGCAGTTCTTC.